The sequence of this T cell receptor beta chain was determined in a study of prognosis after radiotherapy for stage I lung cancer. Study overall: Patients with non-small cell lung cancer were all judged medically inoperable.

By two-round multiplex PCR, the TCR beta CDR3 was amplified from genomic DNA. Initially, in first-round PCR, primers specific to each TRBV and TRBJ gene were used. TCRdb reanalysed the multiplex PCR reads using MiXCR and keeps one entry per CDR3 protein. The sample has about 34,000 distinct CDR3 sequences; around 30% are singletons. On this clonotype itself: The germline gene is not matched at one end of the junction; a read error may be the cause.

From germline, CDR1 is SGHTA and CDR2 FQGNSA. The CDR3 consists of 13 residues. V gene TRBV7-2 combines with J gene TRBJ1-2, with D perhaps matching TRBD1 (6 bases). Source: PBMCs, taken before or after stereotactic body radiation therapy (not recorded which). The clonotype was recovered from a donor aged 50 or older with non-small cell lung cancer. The CDR3 spells CASSPQGAGGCTF. Here the CDR3 DNA reads TGTGCCAGCAGCCCCCAGGGTGCGGGGGGCTGCACCTTC.